The 10 T cell receptor beta chains given below trace back to one sample, sequenced in a study of type 1 regulatory T cells (dated by TCRdb to 2020 to 2023). Antigens of these TCRs are unknown. The sequencer listed for this sample is Illumina MiSeq. Starting from the raw public reads, TCRdb applied fastp trimming at Q25, assembled clones with MiXCR and retained in-frame beta chains. All rows with the same CDR3 protein become a single entry with the most common DNA and genes. The sample table lists 40,000 to 50,000 distinct CDR3 sequences, 10% to 15% of them with a count of one. The ten largest clonotypes hold around 8% of the sample. Sequences were obtained from cultured non-Tr1 T cells, either the whole culture or a sorted T cell fraction (not recorded which). The cell subset or site label corresponds to: non-Tr1 population from the T-allo10 product. Receptors were obtained from a human donor in good health.

This clonotype was seen at least ten times. This chain connects TRBV20-1 to TRBJ1-3; tentative D call: TRBD1 (5 bases). The CDR3 runs to 14 residues. CDR1 and CDR2 from the germline V gene are DFQATT and SNEGSKA (reference sequence). Trimming stripped 6 bases from V and 0 bases from J, with 12 bases between. CDR3 sequence: CSAVDNSSGNTIYF. As DNA, the CDR3 is TGCAGTGCCGTGGACAACAGCTCTGGAAACACCATATATTTT.

A few counts support this clonotype. The V gene is TRBV20-1, the J gene TRBJ2-5, with D perhaps TRBD2 (6 bases). The germline V gene has CDR1 DFQATT and CDR2 SNEGSKA (reference sequence). The germline V and J ends were trimmed by 6 bases and 2 bases, with 13 bases remaining between them. This CDR3 comprises 13 residues. CDR3 DNA sequence: TGCAGTGCCCGGAAGGCGGGGCAAGAGACCCAGTACTTC. Amino acids: CSARKAGQETQYF.

This clonotype has just a few counts. V gene TRBV20-1 combines with J gene TRBJ1-1; D gene ambiguous. CDR1 is DFQATT, CDR2 SNEGSKA, per germline (reference sequence). Trimming left V 3 bases short and J 8 bases short, with 7 bases between. The CDR3 extends over 10 amino acids. The CDR3 DNA reads TGCAGTGCTAGCCGGGCCGAAGCTTTCTTT. Protein product: CSASRAEAFF.

This clonotype has at least ten counts. This rearrangement joins TRBV6-5 to TRBJ2-7; D may be TRBD2 (6 bases). This CDR3 has 17 residues. Germline-derived CDR1 and CDR2 are MNHEY and SVGAGI. Trimming took off 2 bases at V and 7 bases at J, with 24 bases between the two ends. The CDR3 spells CASSYTMAGTGRREQYF. CDR3 sequence (DNA): TGTGCCAGCAGTTACACAATGGCCGGGACTGGGCGAAGGGAGCAGTACTTC.

This clonotype was observed a handful of times. The chain links TRBV20-1 to TRBJ1-5; D not resolved. The germline CDR1 and CDR2 sequences are DFQATT and SNEGSKA (reference sequence). There are 13 residues in the CDR3. Trimming took off 6 bases at V and 6 bases at J, with 15 bases between the two ends. The CDR3 DNA reads TGCAGTGCAATTCGGGTAAACAGTCAGCCCCAGCATTTT. This gives the protein CSAIRVNSQPQHF.

This clonotype has at least ten counts. The chain links TRBV7-6 to TRBJ2-3; tentatively, D is TRBD1 (5 bases). The V end was cut by 1 base, the J end by 2 bases, with 10 bases between. The CDR3 consists of 15 residues. Germline CDR1 is SGHVS and CDR2 is FNYEAQ. The CDR3 sequence is CASSLGRGTTDTQYF. The CDR3 region has the DNA TGTGCCAGCAGCTTAGGAAGGGGTACCACAGATACGCAGTATTTT.

CDR3 DNA: TGTGCCAGCAGCTTAGCGAGCTCTGGGGCCAACGTCCTGACTTTC. This encodes CASSLASSGANVLTF. The rearrangement joins TRBV7-2 to TRBJ2-6; D remains ambiguous. CDR3 length: 15 residues. The ends were cut back, 0 bases at V and 0 bases at J, with 3 bases in the middle. Germline assignment: CDR1 SGHTA and CDR2 FQGNSA.

This clonotype has a count of ten or more. The J gene is TRBJ1-2, the V gene TRBV28; perhaps TRBD1 as D (5 bases). The V gene's germline CDR1 is MDHEN and CDR2 SYDVKM. V lost 6 bases, J lost 7 bases, and 18 bases lay in between. The CDR3 consists of 14 residues. The CDR3 nucleotides read TGTGCCAGCAGCCAGACAGCCTGGTCGGGTGGCTACACCTTC. This sequence encodes CASSQTAWSGGYTF.

This clonotype was seen repeatedly, ten times or more. The genes are TRBV27 and TRBJ2-5, with 7 bases fitting TRBD2. Germline V gene data show CDR1 as MNHEY and CDR2 as SMNVEV (reference sequence). The CDR3 sequence is 16 residues long. Trimming took 8 bases from V and 9 from J; bases not matched to a gene: 21. The chain's CDR3 is CASPLGGGLQPGAQYF. CDR3 nucleotide sequence: TGTGCCAGCCCTCTGGGCGGGGGACTCCAGCCCGGGGCCCAGTACTTC.

This clonotype was observed at least ten times. This chain uses TRBV5-1 with TRBJ2-3; the match to TRBD2 covers 12 bases. Germline loops: CDR1 SGHRS, CDR2 YFSETQ. The CDR3 contains 17 residues. Losses at the gene ends were 1 base for V and 4 bases for J; bases not matched to a gene: 7. In DNA form, the CDR3 reads TGCGCCAGCAGCTTGACAACTAGCGGGAGGAGTGCAGATACGCAGTATTTT. As protein: CASSLTTSGRSADTQYF.